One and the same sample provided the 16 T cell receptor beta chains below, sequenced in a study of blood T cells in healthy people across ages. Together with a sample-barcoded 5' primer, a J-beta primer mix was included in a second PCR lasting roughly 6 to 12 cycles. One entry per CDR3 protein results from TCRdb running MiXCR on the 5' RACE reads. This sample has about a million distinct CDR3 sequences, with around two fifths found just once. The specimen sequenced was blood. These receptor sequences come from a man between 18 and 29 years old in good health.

CDR3 DNA sequence: TGCGCCAGCAGCCACCAACTAGCGGGGTCCTACAATGAGCAGTACTTC. Translation gives CASSHQLAGSYNEQYF. The chain combines TRBV4-1 with TRBJ2-1; 10 positions agree with TRBD2. The DNA end is a closer match to TRBJ2-7, so the J assignment may be wrong. CDR1 and CDR2 from the germline V gene are MGHRA and YSYEKL. This CDR3 is built from 16 residues.

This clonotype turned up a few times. Here the CDR3 reads CASCPSGGNEQFF. The CDR3 bases are TGTGCCAGCTGTCCTAGCGGGGGCAATGAGCAGTTCTTC. The chain uses TRBV27 and TRBJ2-1, with 10 bases fitting TRBD2. J was trimmed by 6 bases and V by 8 bases; bases with no gene match: 4. Per the germline V gene, CDR1 is MNHEY and CDR2 is SMNVEV (reference sequence). CDR3 size: 13 residues.

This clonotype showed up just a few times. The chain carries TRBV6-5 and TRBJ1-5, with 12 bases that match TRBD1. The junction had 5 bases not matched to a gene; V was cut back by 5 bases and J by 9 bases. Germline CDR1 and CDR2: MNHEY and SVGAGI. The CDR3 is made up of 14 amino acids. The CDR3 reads CASSPGTGGMPQHF. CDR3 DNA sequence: TGTGCCAGCAGTCCCGGGACAGGGGGCATGCCCCAGCATTTT.

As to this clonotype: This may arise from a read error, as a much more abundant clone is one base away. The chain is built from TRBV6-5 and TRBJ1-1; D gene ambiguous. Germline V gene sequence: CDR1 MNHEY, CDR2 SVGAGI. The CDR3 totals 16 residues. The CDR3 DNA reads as TGTACCAGCAGCCCCCCAAGGGAATTATTGGGCACTGAAGCTTTCTTT. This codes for CTSSPPRELLGTEAFF.

Written as DNA, the CDR3 is TGCGCCAGCAGCCAAGAAGGGGTCTTAGCTAACTATGGCTACACCTTC. Protein: CASSQEGVLANYGYTF. The chain has TRBV4-3 and TRBJ1-2; TRBD1 might be the D (5 bases). Germline-derived CDR1 and CDR2 are LGHNA and YSLEER. The CDR3 loop spans 16 amino acids. Deletions cut 0 bases from V and 0 bases from J, with 11 bases between.

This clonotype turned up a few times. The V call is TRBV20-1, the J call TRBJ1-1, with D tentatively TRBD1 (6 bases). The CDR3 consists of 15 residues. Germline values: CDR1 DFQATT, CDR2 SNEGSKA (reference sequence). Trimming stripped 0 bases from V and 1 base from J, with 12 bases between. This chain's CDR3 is CSARDGNRANTEAFF. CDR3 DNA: TGCAGTGCTAGAGATGGCAACAGGGCGAACACTGAAGCTTTCTTT.

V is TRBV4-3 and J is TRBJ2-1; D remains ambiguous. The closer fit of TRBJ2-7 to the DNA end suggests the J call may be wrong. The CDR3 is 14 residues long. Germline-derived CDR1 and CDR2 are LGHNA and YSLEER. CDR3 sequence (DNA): TGCGCCAGCAGCCGGTGGCGCTCCTACAATGAGCAGTACTTC. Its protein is CASSRWRSYNEQYF.

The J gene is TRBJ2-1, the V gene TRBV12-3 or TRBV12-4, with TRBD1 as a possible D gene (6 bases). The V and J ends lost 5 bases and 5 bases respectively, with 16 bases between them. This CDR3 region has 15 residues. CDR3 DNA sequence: TGTGCCAGCAGTCCTATCCAGGGGAAAAACAATGAGCAGTTCTTC. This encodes CASSPIQGKNNEQFF.

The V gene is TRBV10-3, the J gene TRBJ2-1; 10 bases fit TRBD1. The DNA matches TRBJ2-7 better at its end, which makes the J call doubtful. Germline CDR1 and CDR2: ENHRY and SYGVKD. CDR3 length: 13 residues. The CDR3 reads CATDRGIDNEQYF. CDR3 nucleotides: TGTGCCACGGACAGGGGGATCGACAATGAGCAGTACTTC.

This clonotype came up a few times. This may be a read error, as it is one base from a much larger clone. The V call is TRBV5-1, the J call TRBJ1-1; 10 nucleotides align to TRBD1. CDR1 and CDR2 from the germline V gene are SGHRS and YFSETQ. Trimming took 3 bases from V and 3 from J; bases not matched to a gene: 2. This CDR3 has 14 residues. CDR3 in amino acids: CASSWGTGDTEAFF. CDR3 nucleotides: TGCGCCAGCAGCTGGGGGACAGGGGACACTGAAGCTTTCTTT.

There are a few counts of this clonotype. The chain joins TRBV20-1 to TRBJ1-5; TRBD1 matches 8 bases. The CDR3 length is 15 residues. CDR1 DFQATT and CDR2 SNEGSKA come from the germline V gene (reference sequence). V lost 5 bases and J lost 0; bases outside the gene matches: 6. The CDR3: CSALDRAYSNQPQHF. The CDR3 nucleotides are TGCAGTGCTCTGGACAGGGCGTATAGCAATCAGCCCCAGCATTTT.

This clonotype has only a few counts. The CDR3 spells CSIRQDQETQYF. The CDR3, as DNA: TGCAGTATCAGACAGGACCAAGAGACCCAGTACTTC. The V call is TRBV29-1, the J call TRBJ2-5, with a weak D call TRBD1 (6 bases). Germline assignment: CDR1 SQVTM and CDR2 ANQGSEA. The CDR3 totals 12 residues.

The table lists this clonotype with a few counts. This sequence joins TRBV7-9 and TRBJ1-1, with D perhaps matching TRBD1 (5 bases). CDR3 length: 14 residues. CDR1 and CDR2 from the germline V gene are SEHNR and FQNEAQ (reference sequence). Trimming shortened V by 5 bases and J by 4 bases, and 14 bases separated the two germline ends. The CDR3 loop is CASSVRGQGTEAFF. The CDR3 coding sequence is TGTGCCAGCAGCGTAAGAGGGCAGGGCACTGAAGCTTTCTTT.

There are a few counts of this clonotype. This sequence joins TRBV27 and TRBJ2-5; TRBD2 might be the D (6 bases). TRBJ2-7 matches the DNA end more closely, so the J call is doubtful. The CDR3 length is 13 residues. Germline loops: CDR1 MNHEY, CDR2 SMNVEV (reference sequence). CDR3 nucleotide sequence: TGTGCCAGCAGACGGGGGATCCCCTACGAGCAGTACTTC. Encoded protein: CASRRGIPYEQYF.

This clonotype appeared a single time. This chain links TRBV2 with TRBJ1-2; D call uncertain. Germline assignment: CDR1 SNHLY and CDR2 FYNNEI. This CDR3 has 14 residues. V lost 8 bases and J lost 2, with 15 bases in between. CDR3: CASPTREKNYGYTF. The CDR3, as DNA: TGTGCCAGCCCTACTAGAGAGAAGAACTATGGCTACACCTTC.

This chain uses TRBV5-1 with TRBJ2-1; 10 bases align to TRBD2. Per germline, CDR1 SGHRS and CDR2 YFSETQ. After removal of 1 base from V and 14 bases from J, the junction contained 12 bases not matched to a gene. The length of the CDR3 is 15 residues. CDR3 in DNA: TGCGCCAGCAGCTTGAACAATCGAGCGGGGGGGCACGAGTTCTTC. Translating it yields CASSLNNRAGGHEFF. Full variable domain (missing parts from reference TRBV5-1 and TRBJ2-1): KAGVTQTPRYLIKTRGQQVTLSCSPISGHRSVSWYQQTPGQGLQFLFEYFSETQRNKGNFPGRFSGRQFSNSRSEMNVSTLELGDSALYLCASSLNNRAGGHEFFGPGTRLTVL.